The rows below give T cell receptor beta chains drawn from one sample of a study of CD8 T cells in Susac syndrome. Using its own MiXCR run on the immunoSEQ multiplex PCR reads, TCRdb lists one record per CDR3 protein. The table lists about 150,000 distinct CDR3 sequences, over 85% of them singletons. Sequencing input: CD8+ T cells from PBMCs. The receptors were gathered from a human donor with multiple sclerosis. The CDR3 runs from the conserved cysteine through the conserved F or W. The order of the fields is V gene, CDR3 protein.

TRBV6-1,CASRGTGVGLSNQPQHF
TRBV4-2,CASSQDGDLQGPNQPQHF
TRBV15,CATSHRMNYEQYF
TRBV27,CASLGWDTEAFF
TRBV30,CAWGQPTDTQYF
TRBV20-1,CSARGGGAWNTGELFF
TRBV29-1,CSVEWRGREQFF
TRBV9,CASGTGYEQYF
TRBV27,CASSSGSQVRGQFF
TRBV18,CASSPGQADIQYF
TRBV7-9,CASSPPDRGNTEAFF
TRBV5-4,CASSLGRNLDYEQYF
TRBV9,CASSGTQGGDPEAFF
TRBV9,CASSVAASGGTDTQYF
TRBV9,CASSVGGTSSYEQYF
TRBV7-9,CASSRSGGTKTYEQYF
TRBV28,CASSSGLAGAIWNEQFF
TRBV30,CAFPTVPNYGYTF
TRBV20-1,CSARDMQGRSSYEQYF
TRBV20-1,CSAHLRDGGPEAFF
TRBV9,CASSVGDRPNTEAFF
TRBV29-1,CSGLLAGGLTDTQYF
TRBV30,CAWAATSYEQYF
TRBV9,CASSAGGTDTQYF
TRBV7-9,CASSLVGLTGGQFF
TRBV27,CASSLGASNQETQYF
TRBV20-1,CSARPRDGTFYYEQYF
TRBV3-1,CASSQESRNTEAFF
TRBV30,CAWSQAVGNQPQHF
TRBV7-6,CASSPRGAPSYEQYF
TRBV15,CATSRDQDFQETQYF
TRBV2,CASSDAQGPDTQYF
TRBV13,CASTSLLNTEAFF
TRBV12-5,CATAAGGELFF
TRBV14,CASSSRQGMFTEAFF
TRBV7-9,CASSSLRETYF
TRBV6-5,CASSYSNGDRGIEKLFF